The following is a T cell receptor beta chain sequence with its context. This record comes from a study of blood T cell repertoires in COVID-19. Study-wide context: The study drew acute and convalescent COVID-19 samples from the United States, Italy and Spain. Sample material is recorded as cDNA or gDNA derived from T cells, B-cell-depleted T cells, or PBMCs.

In the source study's methods: Estimation of nucleated cell counts relied on the amplification of reference gene primers. Method: immunoSEQ multiplex PCR; TCRdb's copy keeps in-frame clones and lacks some. V and J calls and clone size are those listed in that table; D and trimming were worked out from the DNA. Here the sample spans 150,000 or so clones, around 85% being singletons. Enrollment of patients from Seattle took place during active infection, with longitudinal follow-up. The CDR3 is 18 amino acids. The rearrangement joins TRBV12-2 to TRBJ2-1; the table's D gene call, TRBD2, was not cross checked with the DNA. TRBV12-2 is a known pseudogene. The TCR comes from a man in his 60s with COVID-19, enrolled during active disease. Input material: peripheral blood. The CDR3 sequence is CASRTGLAGDPGYNEQFF. The CDR3 DNA is TGTGCAAGTCGCACCGGACTAGCGGGGGACCCAGGTTACAATGAGCAGTTCTTC.